Listed below are T cell receptor beta chains from one sample, sequenced in a study of T cells in Graves' hyperthyroidism and ophthalmopathy. TCRdb re-derived calls from the multiplex PCR reads in MiXCR, one entry per CDR3 protein. The sample lists 300,000 to 350,000 distinct CDR3 sequences, approximately 15% occurring once. The sequenced material came from blood. Every receptor here comes from a woman in her twenties or thirties with Graves' hyperthyroidism. Each CDR3 is given with its conserved first and last residue. Each record gives: clone size, D gene, J gene, V gene, CDR3 protein, CDR3 DNA. A D gene is named only where the DNA matches it firmly. The listing skips clone size in some rows; elsewhere it reads once, few, many or a size class.

many,.,TRBJ1-2,TRBV5-1,CASSLGGLSLGYTF,TGCGCCAGCAGCTTGGGAGGTCTCTCGCTTGGCTACACCTTC
few,TRBD2,TRBJ2-1,TRBV5-1,CASSYTGGSNEQFF,TGCGCCAGCAGCTACACGGGCGGGAGCAATGAGCAGTTCTTC
many,.,TRBJ1-1,TRBV19,CASSYLGNTEAFF,TGTGCCAGTAGTTACTTGGGGAACACTGAAGCTTTCTTT
many,TRBD2,TRBJ2-1,TRBV3-1,CASSQGWGLPNEQFF,TGTGCCAGCAGCCAAGGATGGGGACTACCGAATGAGCAGTTCTTC
few,.,TRBJ2-7,TRBV13,CYGDRTYEQYF,TGTTACGGCGACAGGACCTACGAGCAGTACTTC
many,.,TRBJ2-2,TRBV7-2,CASSGTNVGGELFF,TGTGCCAGCAGCGGGACCAACGTTGGCGGGGAGCTGTTTTTT
.,TRBD1,TRBJ2-5,TRBV4-1,CASSQDRAETQYF,TGCGCCAGCAGCCAGGACAGGGCAGAGACCCAGTACTTC
many,.,TRBJ2-3,TRBV28,CASSFVEPTDTQYF,TGTGCCAGCAGTTTCGTGGAGCCCACAGATACGCAGTATTTT
many,TRBD1,TRBJ2-7,TRBV29-1,CSARTGSLGYEQYF,TGCAGCGCAAGGACAGGCAGCTTAGGGTACGAGCAGTACTTC
.,.,TRBJ2-2,TRBV18,CTSSGTSRGTGELFF,TGTACCAGCTCGGGGACTTCGAGGGGCACCGGGGAGCTGTTTTTT
few,.,TRBJ2-5,TRBV18,CASSPPVQETQYF,TGTGCCAGCTCACCACCGGTCCAAGAGACCCAGTACTTC
.,TRBD1,TRBJ2-3,TRBV18,CASSPPRTGRFLGRDTQYF,TGTGCCAGCTCGCCACCCAGGACAGGGAGATTTTTGGGCAGAGATACGCAGTATTTT
few,.,TRBJ2-1,TRBV4-1,CASSRRAHEQFF,TGCGCCAGCAGCAGGAGGGCCCATGAGCAGTTCTTC
.,TRBD2,TRBJ2-1,TRBV20-1,CSARELAGYNEQFF,TGCAGTGCTAGAGAACTAGCGGGTTACAATGAGCAGTTCTTC
many,.,TRBJ2-5,TRBV6-2/TRBV6-3,CASSRAGQTQYF,TGTGCCAGCAGCCGGGCGGGCCAGACCCAGTACTTC
many,TRBD2,TRBJ2-7,TRBV28,CASSTTSGTYEQYF,TGTGCCAGCAGTACGACTAGCGGCACCTACGAGCAGTACTTC
.,.,TRBJ1-6,TRBV9,CASSVDWVGSPLHF,TGTGCCAGCAGCGTAGATTGGGTTGGTTCACCCCTCCACTTT
many,.,TRBJ2-1,TRBV12-3/TRBV12-4,CASSLERGLSYNEQFF,TGTGCCAGCAGTTTAGAGAGGGGTCTCTCCTACAATGAGCAGTTCTTC
.,.,TRBJ1-1,TRBV9,CASSVGSERLNTEAFF,TGTGCCAGCAGCGTAGGTTCAGAAAGATTAAACACTGAAGCTTTCTTT
.,TRBD2,TRBJ2-3,TRBV20-1,CSARLGLARVDTQYF,TGCAGTGCTAGATTGGGACTAGCCCGGGTGGATACGCAGTATTTT
many,.,TRBJ1-1,TRBV28,CASSPRAGIAFF,TGTGCCAGCAGTCCTCGGGCAGGGATAGCTTTCTTT
.,TRBD1,TRBJ2-3,TRBV28,CASSLTGEATDTQYF,TGTGCCAGCAGTTTGACAGGGGAGGCCACAGATACGCAGTATTTT
.,.,TRBJ2-5,TRBV6-5,CASSCSGTQYF,TGTGCCAGCAGTTGTTCGGGGACCCAGTACTTC
many,.,TRBJ2-3,TRBV11-2,CASSLAAPDTQYF,TGTGCCAGCAGCTTAGCTGCCCCAGATACGCAGTATTTT
few,TRBD2,TRBJ2-1,TRBV12-3/TRBV12-4,CASSRGLEINNEQFF,TGTGCCAGCAGCCGCGGACTAGAGATTAACAATGAGCAGTTCTTC
many,TRBD1,TRBJ1-1,TRBV6-1,CASSYRRQGGNTEAFF,TGTGCCAGCAGTTACCGTAGACAGGGCGGGAACACTGAAGCTTTCTTT
many,.,TRBJ1-1,TRBV28,CASSLFGAVATEAFF,TGTGCCAGCAGTTTATTTGGTGCTGTGGCCACTGAAGCTTTCTTT
few,TRBD1,TRBJ2-3,TRBV6-1,CASTGQGGAISSTQYF,TGTGCCAGCACAGGGCAAGGGGGCGCAATCTCCAGTACGCAGTATTTT
many,TRBD1,TRBJ2-5,TRBV5-5,CASSYRDRAETQYF,TGTGCCAGCAGCTACCGGGACAGGGCAGAGACCCAGTACTTC
.,.,TRBJ1-5,TRBV7-2,CASSLGGDNQPQHF,TGTGCCAGCAGCTTAGGGGGTGATAATCAGCCCCAGCATTTT
medium-sized,.,TRBJ1-2,TRBV30,CAWKRGNGYTF,TGTGCCTGGAAGCGGGGTAATGGCTACACCTTC